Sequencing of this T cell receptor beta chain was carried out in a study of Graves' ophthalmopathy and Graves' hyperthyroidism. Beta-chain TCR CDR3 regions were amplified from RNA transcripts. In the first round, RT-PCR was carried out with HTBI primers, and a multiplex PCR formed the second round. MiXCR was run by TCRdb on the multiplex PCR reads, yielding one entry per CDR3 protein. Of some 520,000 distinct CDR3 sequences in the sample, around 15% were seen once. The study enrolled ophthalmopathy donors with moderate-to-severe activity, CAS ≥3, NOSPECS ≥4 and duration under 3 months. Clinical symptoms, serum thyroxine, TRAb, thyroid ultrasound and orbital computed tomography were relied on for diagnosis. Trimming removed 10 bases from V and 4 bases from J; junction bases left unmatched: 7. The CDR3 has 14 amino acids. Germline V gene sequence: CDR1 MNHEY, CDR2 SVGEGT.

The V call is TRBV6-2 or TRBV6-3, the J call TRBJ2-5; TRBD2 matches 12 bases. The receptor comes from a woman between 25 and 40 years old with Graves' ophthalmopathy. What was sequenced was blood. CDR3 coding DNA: TGTGCCACCTGGACTAGCGGGGTTGGAGAGACCCAGTACTTC. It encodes CATWTSGVGETQYF.